These 5 T cell receptor beta chains were all obtained from the same sample, sequenced in a study of blood T cells in healthy people across ages (dated by TCRdb to between 2014 and 2017). Libraries were made using 5' RACE. The listed sequencing device is Illumina HiSeq 2500. A second roughly 7 to 12 cycle PCR used a sample-barcoded 5' primer and a J-beta primer mix. The public reads were run again by TCRdb, first through fastp at Q25 and then through MiXCR, and only productive beta chains were kept. Rows with one shared CDR3 protein collapse into an entry with the most common genes and DNA. The sample table contains about 1.5 million distinct CDR3 sequences; only one count was recorded for approximately 43% of them. Of the sample, roughly 3.7% is held by the ten largest clones. Sequences were obtained from blood. Receptors originate from a woman aged 18-29 years in good health.

The chain uses TRBV7-9 and TRBJ2-3; 9 positions match TRBD2. Losses at the gene ends were 9 bases for V and 1 base for J; bases not matched to a gene: 8. CDR3 length: 15 residues. Germline V lookup: CDR1 SEHNR, CDR2 FQNEAQ (reference sequence). The CDR3 protein is CARVPIAGGTDTQYF. CDR3 nucleotides: TGTGCCAGGGTCCCCATAGCGGGGGGCACAGATACGCAGTATTTT.

This clonotype was observed a handful of times. J is TRBJ2-3 and V is TRBV12-3 or TRBV12-4, with 9 bases lining up with TRBD1. There are 18 residues in the CDR3. The V segment lost 3 bases and the J segment 4 bases; nucleotides outside the gene matches: 14. The CDR3: CASSLRVGDREHSDTQYF. The CDR3, as DNA: TGTGCCAGCAGTTTGAGGGTAGGGGACAGGGAACATTCAGATACGCAGTATTTT.

The J gene is TRBJ1-1, the V gene TRBV5-5, with D maybe TRBD1 (5 bases). The CDR3 runs to 14 residues. The germline gives CDR1 SGHKS, CDR2 YYEKEE (reference sequence). The V end was cut by 6 bases, the J end by 3 bases, with 15 bases between. CDR3 in DNA: TGTGCCAGCACCCAGGGTTTTGACCACACTGAAGCTTTCTTT. It specifies CASTQGFDHTEAFF.

The rearrangement uses TRBV6-5 and TRBJ2-1, with 11 bases lining up with TRBD1. Trimming took 6 bases from V and 5 from J; bases not matched to a gene: 9. Germline-derived CDR1 and CDR2 are MNHEY and SVGAGI. The CDR3 consists of 16 residues. CDR3 DNA sequence: TGTGCCAGCAGCCAACGGGACAGGGGGGACCACAATGAGCAGTTCTTC. As protein: CASSQRDRGDHNEQFF.

The rearrangement uses TRBV10-3 and TRBJ2-7; a weak D match, TRBD1 (5 bases). The CDR3 length is 15 residues. The germline V gene has CDR1 ENHRY and CDR2 SYGVKD. The germline V and J ends were trimmed by 4 bases and 2 bases, with 15 bases remaining between them. The CDR3 sequence is CAISGGSAQAYEQYF. DNA of the CDR3: TGTGCCATCAGTGGGGGCTCGGCCCAAGCCTACGAGCAGTACTTC.